This TCR beta chain is drawn from a study of blood T cell repertoires in COVID-19. Study background: Samples taken during acute and convalescent COVID-19 were collected in the United States, Italy and Spain.

With respect to this clone: Germline and junction disagree at one end, which may indicate a read error.

In the source study's methods: Estimated nucleated cell counts came from reference gene primer amplification. Sequenced by immunoSEQ multiplex PCR; TCRdb stores in-frame clones only, minus some. Clonal size and the V and J genes are those of that table, whereas D and trimming came from the DNA. The sample shows 75,000 to 100,000 clones, around 72% of them seen only once. Germline V gene data show CDR1 as SSHAT and CDR2 as FNYEAQ (reference sequence). There are 13 residues in the CDR3. Sequenced input: peripheral blood. The source is a man between 65 and 85 years old with acute or convalescent COVID-19. The V gene is TRBV7-7, the J gene TRBJ2-5; TRBD1 might be the D (6 bases). CDR3 amino acids: CASSPQGPETQYF. The DNA for the CDR3 is TGTGCTAGCAGCCCACAGGGACCGGAGACCCAGTACTTC.